This TCR beta chain appears in the sequencing data of a study of blood T cell repertoires in COVID-19. Study overall: Material from acute and convalescent COVID-19 was sourced from the United States, Italy and Spain.

Source study methods: Reference gene primer amplification gave estimated nucleated cell counts. Measured with immunoSEQ multiplex PCR; TCRdb has only the in-frame clones, and not every one. That table is the source of V, J and clone size, and D and trimming were worked out from the DNA. The sample contains about 200,000 clones, around 87% of which appear only once. CDR1 and CDR2 (germline): SNHLY, FYNNEI. The CDR3 has 13 amino acids. Comment on this clone: The junction departs from the called germline gene at one end, perhaps through a read error.

This receptor was taken from a woman aged 40 to 49 in a cohort exposed to, infected with or recovered from COVID-19 (not recorded which). V and J are TRBV2 and TRBJ1-2, with 8 bases matching TRBD1. The sample consisted of PBMCs or T cells enriched from blood (not recorded which). The CDR3 DNA sequence: TGTGCCAGCAGTGAAGGAAGGGCAGGGGGCTCCCCCTTC. Its translation: CASSEGRAGGSPF.